The present entry profiles one TCR beta chain with its context. Antigen: not known. At one boundary the junction diverges from the germline segment, which might be a read error. This sample is drawn from a study of read filtering for tumor transcriptome and immune sequencing. Overall study: Mean patient age was roughly 61 years, range roughly 40 to 80; approximately 18 male, about 15 female. Transcriptome libraries were built from DNase-treated RNA. Broader study findings: RNA-seq captured clonotypes less deeply and reliably than IR-seq. The sorted CD138-negative fraction was a mixed bone marrow immune population, not purified T cells.

From about 400 ng of RNA, a library with molecular barcoded alpha/delta and beta/gamma adaptors was made. TCRdb reprocessed the reads with MiXCR, giving one entry per CDR3 protein. The sample has around 26,000 distinct CDR3 sequences; approximately 15% are singletons. CDR1 SGHTA and CDR2 FQGNSA come from the germline V gene. This CDR3 spans 15 amino acids. This receptor was identified in a donor older than 35 with multiple myeloma. V is TRBV7-2 and J is TRBJ2-1, with 12 bases lining up with TRBD2. The sequencing sample was made of a population of CD138-negative cells sorted from bone marrow. The CDR3 DNA reads as TGCGCCAGCAGCGCCCTAGCGGGAGGGCCTAATAAGCAGTTCTTC. It is translated as CASSALAGGPNKQFF. The variable domain in full, completed from reference TRBV7-2 and TRBJ2-1, reads GAGVSQSPSNKVTEKGKDVELRCDPISGHTALYWYRQSLGQGLEFLIYFQGNSAPDKSGLPSDRFSAERTGGSVSTLTIQRTQQEDSAVYLCASSALAGGPNKQFFGPGTRLTVL.